This TCR beta chain came from a study of T cells in Graves' hyperthyroidism and ophthalmopathy. Notes on the study in general: Ophthalmopathy onset followed model prediction by a median approximately six months.

PBMCs were sourced from roughly 10 ml fresh peripheral blood. This clonotype occurred many times. Antigen: not known. It was RNA transcripts that yielded the amplified TCR beta CDR3 regions. First-round RT-PCR with HTBI primers amplified the TCR CDR3 region. Each CDR3 protein is one row after TCRdb ran MiXCR on the multiplex PCR reads. The profile shows hundreds of thousands of distinct CDR3 sequences, about 17% of them singletons. The source material was blood. This TCR came from a woman aged 25 to 45 with Graves' hyperthyroidism.

CDR3 in DNA: TGTGCCTGGAGTGCCCAAATTAACACTGAAGCTTTCTTT. Translation gives CAWSAQINTEAFF. V usage is TRBV30 and J usage is TRBJ1-1; D is unresolved. The CDR3 contains 13 residues. V dropped 1 base and J dropped 2 bases, with 8 bases sitting between them. The germline CDR1 and CDR2 sequences are GTSNPN and SVGIG (reference sequence). The entire variable domain, with the rest obtained from reference TRBV30 and TRBJ1-1, is as follows: SQTIHQWPATLVQPVGSPLSLECTVEGTSNPNLYWYRQAAGRGLQLLFYSVGIGQISSEVPQNLSASRPQDRQFILSSKKLLLSDSGFYLCAWSAQINTEAFFGQGTRLTVV.